This TCR beta chain was profiled in a study of cytomegalovirus exposure and HLA in healthy donors. General study findings and limits: 164 TCR beta chains were listed as cytomegalovirus-associated. In vitro checks showed that a few CMV-associated chains really do target CMV antigens.

Worth noting for this clone: Its antigen is not identified.

With 5 bases clipped from V and 4 bases from J, the junction kept 5 bases outside the gene matches. This CDR3 comprises 14 residues. From germline, CDR1 is LNHDA and CDR2 SQIVND (reference sequence). Libraries were prepared by immunoSEQ multiplex PCR; TCRdb keeps only in-frame clonotypes and omits some of them. This sample has roughly 150,000 clones, with 89% found just once. The V call is TRBV19, the J call TRBJ2-1, with 7 bases fitting TRBD2. The TCR sequence derives from a man between 18 and 29 years old in good health and CMV-seropositive. The sample comprised PBMCs. The CDR3 region has the DNA TGTGCCAGTAGTGGTCTAGCGGAATACAATGAGCAGTTCTTC. Protein product: CASSGLAEYNEQFF. Full variable domain (outside the CDR3, taken from reference TRBV19 and TRBJ2-1): DGGITQSPKYLFRKEGQNVTLSCEQNLNHDAMYWYRQDPGQGLRLIYYSQIVNDFQKGDIAEGYSVSREKKESFPLTVTSAQKNPTAFYLCASSGLAEYNEQFFGPGTRLTVL.